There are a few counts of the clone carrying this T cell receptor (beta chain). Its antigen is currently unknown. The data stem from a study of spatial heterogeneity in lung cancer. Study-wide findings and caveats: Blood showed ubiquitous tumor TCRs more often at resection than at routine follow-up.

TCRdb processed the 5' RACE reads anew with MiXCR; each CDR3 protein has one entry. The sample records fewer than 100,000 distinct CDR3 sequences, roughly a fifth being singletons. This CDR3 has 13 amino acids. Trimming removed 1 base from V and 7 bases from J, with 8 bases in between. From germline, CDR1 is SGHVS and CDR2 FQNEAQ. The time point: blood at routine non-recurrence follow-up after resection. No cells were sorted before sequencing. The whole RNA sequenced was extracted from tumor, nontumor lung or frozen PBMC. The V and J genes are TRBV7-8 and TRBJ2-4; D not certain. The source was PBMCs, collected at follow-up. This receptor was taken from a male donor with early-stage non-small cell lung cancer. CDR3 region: CASSLGAQNIQYF. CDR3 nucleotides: TGTGCCAGCAGCTTAGGAGCCCAGAACATTCAGTACTTC.